The 25 T cell receptor beta chains presented below share a single source sample, sequenced in a study of blood T cell repertoires in COVID-19. Repertoires were generated with immunoSEQ multiplex PCR, while TCRdb's copy carries only in-frame clones and drops some. Seen here are 55,000 to 75,000 clones, roughly 77% observed once, and the top ten hold 35%. The sequenced sample was peripheral blood. These receptor sequences come from a woman in her 70s with acute or convalescent COVID-19.

Written as DNA, the CDR3 is TGTGCCAGCAGTTCGGACAGGTTAATTCGTGGCTACACCTTC. It translates to CASSSDRLIRGYTF. The rearrangement joins TRBV28 to TRBJ1-2; 7 nucleotides align to TRBD1. CDR3 length: 14 residues. Germline CDR1 is MDHEN and CDR2 is SYDVKM. Trimming took 4 bases from V and 7 from J; bases not matched to a gene: 9.

This clone has only a few counts. Here the CDR3 reads CAWIRGASPNYGYTF. The DNA of the CDR3 is TGTGCCTGGATTCGAGGAGCCAGTCCTAACTATGGCTACACCTTC. This chain joins TRBV30 and TRBJ1-2; no reliable D call. There are 15 residues in the CDR3. The germline V gene encodes CDR1 GTSNPN and CDR2 SVGIG (reference sequence). V dropped 4 bases and J dropped 0 bases, with 15 bases sitting between them.

A few counts support this clone. The gene calls are TRBV19 and TRBJ2-7, with D uncertain. Germline V gene lookup returns CDR1 LNHDA and CDR2 SQIVND (reference sequence). This CDR3 spans 14 amino acids. V gave up 1 base and J gave up 3 bases, with 10 bases separating them. CDR3 region: CASSIGGGNYEQYF. CDR3 nucleotides: TGTGCCAGTAGTATAGGAGGTGGCAACTACGAGCAGTACTTC.

The rearrangement links TRBV6-5 to TRBJ1-2; 7 bases are shared with TRBD1. Unmatched junction bases numbered 7, after V lost 1 base and J lost 2 bases. The CDR3 spans 16 residues. Germline CDR1 reads MNHEY; CDR2 reads SVGAGI. CDR3 nucleotides: TGTGCCAGCAGTTACTACAGGGGCCCCGCGAACTATGGCTACACCTTC. Its translation is CASSYYRGPANYGYTF.

The chain couples TRBV6-5 to TRBJ2-1, with D tentatively TRBD2 (5 bases). The CDR3 extends over 14 amino acids. Per the germline V gene, CDR1 is MNHEY and CDR2 is SVGAGI. The V end lost 6 bases, the J end lost 7 bases, and 16 bases lay between the germline ends. For the CDR3, the DNA is TGTGCCAGCAGCCGACGAGGGTTTCGGAATGAGCAGTTCTTC. It codes for CASSRRGFRNEQFF.

The genes are TRBV11-3 and TRBJ2-5; 9 positions match TRBD1. This CDR3 is built from 15 residues. Per germline, CDR1 SGHNT and CDR2 YENEEA. Trimming removed 5 bases from V and 6 bases from J; junction bases left unmatched: 10. The CDR3 here is CASSPGDRDGQTQYF. CDR3 sequence (DNA): TGTGCCAGCAGCCCCGGGGACAGGGATGGTCAGACCCAGTACTTC.

There are many counts of this clone. The genes are TRBV28 and TRBJ1-5, with 10 bases lining up with TRBD1. The trim removed 6 bases at V and 2 bases at J, leaving 7 bases unmatched. CDR1 is MDHEN, CDR2 SYDVKM, per germline. CDR3 length equals 16 residues. The CDR3: CASSSTGTGGNQPQHF. CDR3 sequence (DNA): TGTGCCAGCAGCTCGACCGGGACAGGGGGCAATCAGCCCCAGCATTTT.

The V gene is TRBV7-8, the J gene TRBJ1-1; D remains ambiguous. Between the trimmed V and J ends, which lost 5 bases and 8 bases, there was a span of 9 bases. The CDR3 contains 11 residues. CDR1 is SGHVS, CDR2 FQNEAQ, per germline. CDR3 DNA: TGTGCCAGCAGCCGATTGGAGGAAGCTTTCTTT. This translates into CASSRLEEAFF.

This chain joins TRBV27 and TRBJ1-2, with TRBD1 matching over 8 bases. CDR3 length: 15 residues. Germline V gene sequence: CDR1 MNHEY, CDR2 SMNVEV (reference sequence). V was clipped by 4 bases and J by 4 bases; unmatched bases: 8. The CDR3 region is CASSYLSTGVYGYTF. CDR3 bases: TGTGCCAGCAGTTACCTATCGACAGGGGTCTATGGCTACACCTTC.

This sequence joins TRBV27 and TRBJ2-4, with a weak D call TRBD2 (7 bases). The CDR3 runs to 15 residues. Trimming removed 5 bases from V and 5 bases from J, with 16 bases in between. The germline V gene encodes CDR1 MNHEY and CDR2 SMNVEV (reference sequence). The DNA of the CDR3 is TGTGCCAGCAGTCCCCTATGGGGGGGCGAAAACATTCAGTACTTC. As protein: CASSPLWGGENIQYF.

CDR3: CASSLVRQSTGELFF. In nucleotides, the CDR3 is TGTGCCAGCAGCTTAGTGAGGCAGAGCACCGGGGAGCTGTTTTTT. The chain carries TRBV7-2 and TRBJ2-2; D remains unclear. The CDR3 loop spans 15 amino acids. Trimming pared 1 base from V and 4 bases from J, leaving 10 bases between. CDR1 and CDR2 (germline): SGHTA, FQGNSA.

This chain connects TRBV19 to TRBJ1-6; a possible D gene is TRBD1 (5 bases). Trimming cost V 7 bases and J 4 bases, with 11 bases left between them. The V gene's germline CDR1 is LNHDA and CDR2 SQIVND (reference sequence). The CDR3 runs 14 residues. CDR3 sequence (DNA): TGTGCCAGTATGGAGACAGCTTATAATTCACCCCTCCACTTT. As protein: CASMETAYNSPLHF. Full variable domain (rest looked up from reference TRBV19 and TRBJ1-6): DGGITQSPKYLFRKEGQNVTLSCEQNLNHDAMYWYRQDPGQGLRLIYYSQIVNDFQKGDIAEGYSVSREKKESFPLTVTSAQKNPTAFYLCASMETAYNSPLHFGNGTRLTVT.

The V gene is TRBV7-2, the J gene TRBJ1-3; no clear D. The CDR3 length is 15 residues. Germline CDR1 and CDR2: SGHTA and FQGNSA. Trimming removed 5 bases at V and 4 bases at J, with 15 bases between. The CDR3: CASSPNVRPGNTIYF. The DNA of the CDR3 is TGTGCCAGCAGCCCAAACGTGCGGCCCGGAAACACCATATATTTT.

This chain joins TRBV4-2 and TRBJ1-5, with a possible D match to TRBD1 (6 bases). In germline, CDR1 is LGHNA, CDR2 YNFKEQ. Trimming took 3 bases from V and 7 from J, leaving 13 bases between them. There are 14 residues in the CDR3. The CDR3, as DNA: TGTGCCAGCAGCCAGAACAGGGTCGGGCAGCCCCAGCATTTT. It encodes CASSQNRVGQPQHF.

This chain links TRBV6-1 with TRBJ1-3; 8 nucleotides match TRBD1. CDR1 MNHNS and CDR2 SASEGT come from the germline V gene. The CDR3 is made up of 16 amino acids. J gave up 4 bases and V 4 bases, and 9 bases lay outside the gene matches. The CDR3 loop reads CASSVNSWTGGNTIYF. The CDR3 DNA reads as TGTGCCAGCAGTGTCAACTCCTGGACAGGGGGAAACACCATATATTTT.

CDR3 sequence reads: CASSPTGEGNTIYF. In nucleotides, the CDR3 is TGTGCCAGCTCACCGACAGGGGAAGGAAACACCATATATTTT. The chain has TRBV18 and TRBJ1-3; 8 bases map to TRBD1. The CDR3 has 14 amino acids. The J segment lost 4 bases and the V segment lost 3 bases, leaving 2 bases of the junction unmatched. Per the germline V gene, CDR1 is KGHSH and CDR2 is LQKENI. Variable domain in full (rest from reference TRBV18 and TRBJ1-3): NAGVMQNPRHLVRRRGQEARLRCSPMKGHSHVYWYRQLPEEGLKFMVYLQKENIIDESGMPKERFSAEFPKEGPSILRIQQVVRGDSAAYFCASSPTGEGNTIYFGEGSWLTVV.

This rearrangement joins TRBV5-6 to TRBJ2-1, with D maybe TRBD2 (5 bases). The CDR3 is 15 residues long. Trimming took off 6 bases at V and 4 bases at J, with 17 bases between the two ends. Germline V gene data show CDR1 as SGHDT and CDR2 as YYEEEE. CDR3 sequence: CASTYFGSAYNEQFF. The CDR3 DNA follows: TGTGCCAGCACCTATTTTGGGAGTGCGTACAATGAGCAGTTCTTC.

To note about this clone: In the same sample, other DNA sequences code for this CDR3. The chain is built from TRBV11-2 and TRBJ2-1; TRBD2 agrees at 9 bases. This CDR3 comprises 18 residues. V shed 0 bases and J 6 bases; nucleotides not matched to a gene: 12. Germline assignment: CDR1 SGHAT and CDR2 FQNNGV. CDR3 bases: TGTGCCAGCAGCTTAGAAGGGCTGGCGGGAGGGCCAGGCAATGAGCAGTTCTTC. Translated, it gives CASSLEGLAGGPGNEQFF.

This clone has a handful of counts. V gene TRBV7-3 combines with J gene TRBJ1-1; D is ambiguous. Looked up from germline, CDR1 is SGHTA and CDR2 is FQGTGA. V was shortened by 6 bases and J by 1 base, with 12 bases between the two germline ends. The CDR3 consists of 14 residues. CDR3 nucleotide sequence: TGTGCCAGCAGAAGTTTGCGGGGGAACACTGAAGCTTTCTTT. This sequence encodes CASRSLRGNTEAFF.

The chain employs TRBV2 and TRBJ1-1; D ambiguous. CDR3 length: 14 residues. V lost 4 bases and J 1 base, leaving 10 bases between the germline ends. The germline V gene encodes CDR1 SNHLY and CDR2 FYNNEI. CDR3 sequence (DNA): TGTGCCAGCAGTGGATTGACTGAGAACACTGAAGCTTTCTTT. It specifies CASSGLTENTEAFF.

The chain joins TRBV19 to TRBJ1-1; 9 bases match TRBD1. Unmatched junction bases numbered 7, after V lost 5 bases and J lost 3 bases. Germline assignment: CDR1 LNHDA and CDR2 SQIVND (reference sequence). The CDR3 extends over 15 amino acids. CDR3 sequence reads: CASSPGDREDTEAFF. In DNA form, the CDR3 reads TGTGCCAGTAGTCCCGGGGACAGGGAGGACACTGAAGCTTTCTTT. The full variable domain, with the rest looked up from reference TRBV19 and TRBJ1-1, is DGGITQSPKYLFRKEGQNVTLSCEQNLNHDAMYWYRQDPGQGLRLIYYSQIVNDFQKGDIAEGYSVSREKKESFPLTVTSAQKNPTAFYLCASSPGDREDTEAFFGQGTRLTVV.

V is TRBV9 and J is TRBJ2-7; D possibly corresponds to TRBD1 (6 bases). This CDR3 is built from 12 residues. V was pared by 4 bases and J by 6 bases, with 11 bases between. Germline V gene lookup returns CDR1 SGDLS and CDR2 YYNGEE. The CDR3 here is CASSKVQGEQYF. The CDR3 coding sequence is TGTGCCAGCAGCAAGGTACAGGGCGAGCAGTACTTC.

This chain's CDR3 is CASSTKTGFVYEQYF. The CDR3 DNA sequence: TGTGCCAGCAGTACCAAGACAGGGTTCGTATACGAGCAGTACTTC. This chain uses TRBV6-5 with TRBJ2-7; TRBD1 aligns across 7 bases. V trimming: 5 bases; J trimming: 4 bases; junction bases outside the gene matches: 11. Germline V CDR1 and CDR2: MNHEY, SVGAGI. The CDR3 length is 15 residues.

The chain combines TRBV4-3 with TRBJ2-1; the match to TRBD2 covers 8 bases. Germline V lookup: CDR1 LGHNA, CDR2 YSLEER. V shed 4 bases, J shed 4 bases, and the junction held 12 bases outside the gene matches. There are 17 residues in the CDR3. CDR3 bases: TGCGCCAGCAGCCCCCGCCCAGCGGGAGTCCCATACAATGAGCAGTTCTTC. It is translated as CASSPRPAGVPYNEQFF.

The V and J genes are TRBV2 and TRBJ1-2; D is unresolved. The CDR3 runs to 11 residues. The V gene's germline CDR1 is SNHLY and CDR2 FYNNEI. Trimming left V 7 bases short and J 7 bases short, with 10 bases between. The CDR3 DNA is TGTGCCAGCAAATCCACATCTGGCTACACCTTC. As protein: CASKSTSGYTF.